These T cell receptor beta chains were read from a single sample in a study of T cells in tumors after PD-1 blockade. Data came from immunoSEQ multiplex PCR; TCRdb stores just in-frame clones and leaves some out. Of almost 35,000 clones listed, roughly 73% are singletons. The source was PBMCs, collected after anti-PD-1 treatment. These receptors all stem from a human donor with basal cell carcinoma. Each CDR3 is given with its conserved first and last residue. Fields, in order: J gene, V gene, clone size, D gene, CDR3 DNA, CDR3 protein. A D gene is named only where the DNA matches it firmly. Clone size is not always given. Where it is, it says once, few, many or a class for expanded clones.

J: TRBJ1-1
V: TRBV7-2
size: once
D: TRBD1
DNA: TGTGCCAGCAGCGCCCTCACAGGGGGCGCGTCTGAAGCTTTCTTT
CDR3: CASSALTGGASEAFF

J: TRBJ1-4
V: TRBV5-1
size: -
D: -
DNA: TGCGCCAGCAGCCAGCAGGGTTTCGCTAATGAAAAACTGTTTTTT
CDR3: CASSQQGFANEKLFF

J: TRBJ1-2
V: TRBV4-3
size: -
D: TRBD1
DNA: TGCGCCAGCAGCCAGGAACGGGACAGCTATGGCTACACCTTC
CDR3: CASSQERDSYGYTF

J: TRBJ1-1
V: TRBV19
size: -
D: -
DNA: TGTGCCACTAGAGGGGGGCTGGTGAACACTGAAGCTTTCTTT
CDR3: CATRGGLVNTEAFF

J: TRBJ1-1
V: TRBV9
size: -
D: -
DNA: TGTGCCAGCAGCGCGGACGAGAACACTGAAGCTTTCTTT
CDR3: CASSADENTEAFF

J: TRBJ2-7
V: TRBV19
size: -
D: -
DNA: TGTGCCAGTAGTATTTCTCCCAGCGAGCAGTACTTC
CDR3: CASSISPSEQYF

J: TRBJ1-5
V: TRBV29-1
size: -
D: TRBD1
DNA: TGCAGCGTTTCGGGACAGGGCAATCAGCCCCAGCATTTT
CDR3: CSVSGQGNQPQHF

J: TRBJ1-5
V: TRBV28
size: -
D: TRBD1
DNA: TGTGCCAGCAGTGGTCTGGTCCGGGACAGATATCAGCCCCAGCATTTT
CDR3: CASSGLVRDRYQPQHF

J: TRBJ2-7
V: TRBV7-8
size: -
D: TRBD2
DNA: TGTGCCAGCAGCCCGGGACTAGCGGGGAGGGTGGGCGAGCAGTACTTC
CDR3: CASSPGLAGRVGEQYF

J: TRBJ2-2
V: TRBV9
size: -
D: -
DNA: TGTGCCAGCAGCGTAGTGTCGGGGGAGCTGTTTTTT
CDR3: CASSVVSGELFF

J: TRBJ1-1
V: TRBV12-5
size: once
D: -
DNA: TGTGCTAGTGGTTTGACTGGATATCCCGAAGCTTTCTTT
CDR3: CASGLTGYPEAFF

J: TRBJ2-3
V: TRBV29-1
size: -
D: -
DNA: TGCAGCGTTGTCCGAGGCGGTTCTAGCACAGATACGCAGTATTTT
CDR3: CSVVRGGSSTDTQYF

J: TRBJ2-1
V: TRBV13
size: -
D: TRBD2
DNA: TGTGCCAGCAGCAACCTAGCGGGGGGGCCCCCTACCTACAATGAGCAGTTCTTC
CDR3: CASSNLAGGPPTYNEQFF

J: TRBJ1-5
V: TRBV6-5
size: -
D: -
DNA: TGTGCCAGCAGTTACTCTGGGAATCGGGGCAATCAGCCCCAGCATTTT
CDR3: CASSYSGNRGNQPQHF

J: TRBJ2-3
V: TRBV18
size: -
D: -
DNA: TGTGCCAGCTCCCCCCGCAGGGACCCCACAGATACGCAGTATTTT
CDR3: CASSPRRDPTDTQYF

J: TRBJ1-1
V: TRBV5-1
size: -
D: -
DNA: TGCGCCAGCAGCTTGGAGGGCGCGTACACTGAAGCTTTCTTT
CDR3: CASSLEGAYTEAFF

J: TRBJ2-1
V: TRBV11-3
size: -
D: -
DNA: TGTGCCAGCGGGAGTAGCGGTTCCTACAATGAGCAGTTCTTC
CDR3: CASGSSGSYNEQFF

J: TRBJ2-2
V: TRBV2
size: -
D: -
DNA: TGTGCCAGCAGTGAATTTAGTAGGAACACCGGGGAGCTGTTTTTT
CDR3: CASSEFSRNTGELFF

J: TRBJ2-1
V: TRBV7-2
size: -
D: TRBD2
DNA: TGTGCCAGCAGACCGACTAGCGGGGGGGATAATGAGCAGTTCTTC
CDR3: CASRPTSGGDNEQFF

J: TRBJ1-5
V: TRBV9
size: -
D: TRBD1
DNA: TGTGCCAGCAGCGTAGAGGGGGCGAACGGACAGTTATATAGCAATCAGCCCCAGCATTTT
CDR3: CASSVEGANGQLYSNQPQHF

J: TRBJ1-1
V: TRBV7-2
size: -
D: -
DNA: TGTGCCAGCAGCTTAGCGCACCGACGGGGTGAAGCTTTCTTT
CDR3: CASSLAHRRGEAFF

J: TRBJ1-5
V: TRBV15
size: -
D: -
DNA: TGTGCCACCAGCTTTCGGGGACTCAATCAGCCCCAGCATTTT
CDR3: CATSFRGLNQPQHF

J: TRBJ2-2
V: TRBV5-1
size: -
D: -
DNA: TGCGCCAGCAGCGCGGACGGGAACACCGGGGAGCTGTTTTTT
CDR3: CASSADGNTGELFF

J: TRBJ2-3
V: TRBV6-5
size: few
D: -
DNA: TGTGCCAGCAGTTACCAGCCCGGAAGAAGCACAGATACGCAGTATTTT
CDR3: CASSYQPGRSTDTQYF

J: TRBJ2-5
V: TRBV5-1
size: -
D: TRBD2
DNA: TGCGCCAGCAGCTCGGACGGGGGGTGGGAGACCCAGTACTTC
CDR3: CASSSDGGWETQYF

J: TRBJ1-6
V: TRBV30
size: once
D: -
DNA: TGTGCTTGGAGGGTTAGAGAGAGTTCACCCCTCCACTTT
CDR3: CAWRVRESSPLHF

J: TRBJ2-1
V: TRBV6-6
size: -
D: -
DNA: TGTGCCAGCAGTTACTCGATTGGGGGCCTAGACAATGAGCAGTTCTTC
CDR3: CASSYSIGGLDNEQFF

J: TRBJ1-1
V: TRBV5-5
size: -
D: -
DNA: TGTGCCAGCAGCTTGGTATCGGTTCCCGGGACTGAAGCTTTCTTT
CDR3: CASSLVSVPGTEAFF

J: TRBJ1-4
V: TRBV6-5
size: -
D: TRBD1
DNA: TGTGCCAGCAGGTCACAGGGGGTCTTAGGCGAAAAACTGTTTTTT
CDR3: CASRSQGVLGEKLFF

J: TRBJ1-3
V: TRBV5-6
size: -
D: -
DNA: TGTGCCAGCAGCTTGGGTGGTCAAACTGGAAACACCATATATTTT
CDR3: CASSLGGQTGNTIYF

J: TRBJ1-2
V: TRBV6-5
size: -
D: -
DNA: TGTGCCAGCAGTTACGGGGCAGGGCGAGGCTACACCTTC
CDR3: CASSYGAGRGYTF

J: TRBJ2-2
V: TRBV30
size: -
D: -
DNA: TGTGCCTGGACCCGCTCCGGCGGGGAGCTGTTTTTT
CDR3: CAWTRSGGELFF

J: TRBJ2-3
V: TRBV21-1
size: -
D: -
DNA: TGTGCCAGCAGCCTAAGCCCGGTAGCGGAATTCACAGATACGCAGTATTTT
CDR3: CASSLSPVAEFTDTQYF

J: TRBJ1-1
V: TRBV7-9
size: -
D: -
DNA: TGTGCCAGCAGCTTAAAATGGGAGTCCCCTGAAGCTTTCTTT
CDR3: CASSLKWESPEAFF

J: TRBJ2-7
V: TRBV10-3
size: -
D: -
DNA: TGTGCCATCAGAAAGGGGGACTACGAGCAGTACTTC
CDR3: CAIRKGDYEQYF

J: TRBJ2-6
V: TRBV6-2/TRBV6-3
size: -
D: -
DNA: TGTGCCAGCAGTTACCCCAGCATGAGGGGAGCGATGAACTCTGGGGCCAACGTCCTGACTTTC
CDR3: CASSYPSMRGAMNSGANVLTF

J: TRBJ1-6
V: TRBV3-1/TRBV3-2
size: few
D: -
DNA: TGTGCCAGCACCAAAGGGGGAGGACATAGGGGGTCACCCCTCCACTTT
CDR3: CASTKGGGHRGSPLHF

J: TRBJ2-1
V: TRBV25-1
size: -
D: TRBD1
DNA: TGTGCCAGCAGCGGACAGGGACTTTCGTACAATGAGCAGTTCTTC
CDR3: CASSGQGLSYNEQFF

J: TRBJ2-7
V: TRBV20-1
size: -
D: TRBD2
DNA: TGCAGTGCTGGTGGGGCCCTGGGGAGGGCTCGGGCGGGGGGCCAGTACGAGCAGTACTTC
CDR3: CSAGGALGRARAGGQYEQYF

J: TRBJ2-3
V: TRBV7-6
size: -
D: -
DNA: TGTGCCAGCAGCTTAGACGGGGGACCCACAGATACGCAGTATTTT
CDR3: CASSLDGGPTDTQYF

J: TRBJ2-5
V: TRBV28
size: once
D: TRBD2
DNA: TGTGCCAGCAGTCCGGCTAGCGGGGGGGCGCAGACCCAGTACTTC
CDR3: CASSPASGGAQTQYF

J: TRBJ1-2
V: TRBV9
size: -
D: TRBD1
DNA: TGTGCCAGCAGCCAAGGACAGGGTCGTGGCTACACCTTC
CDR3: CASSQGQGRGYTF

J: TRBJ2-3
V: TRBV11-3
size: -
D: TRBD1
DNA: TGTGCCAGCAGAGGGGGCCATAGTAGCACAGATACGCAGTATTTT
CDR3: CASRGGHSSTDTQYF

J: TRBJ1-2
V: TRBV6-5
size: -
D: -
DNA: TGTGCCAGCAGTCTGGGCAGGGAAAATGGCTACACCTTC
CDR3: CASSLGRENGYTF

J: TRBJ1-6
V: TRBV18
size: -
D: -
DNA: TGTGCCAGCTCACCGGAGAGGAAGAATTCACCCCTCCACTTT
CDR3: CASSPERKNSPLHF

J: TRBJ2-1
V: TRBV21-1
size: few
D: -
DNA: TGTGCCAGCAGCCCCCGACGGGGCGGTTGGCCCTACAATGAGCAGTTCTTC
CDR3: CASSPRRGGWPYNEQFF

J: TRBJ2-7
V: TRBV21-1
size: -
D: -
DNA: TGTGCCAGCAGCAAAGTAAGCGGGGAGGAGCGACACTCGTACTTC
CDR3: CASSKVSGEERHSYF

J: TRBJ1-3
V: TRBV9
size: -
D: TRBD1
DNA: TGTGCCAGCAGCGTAGCGACAGGGGCTACTGGAAACACCATATATTTT
CDR3: CASSVATGATGNTIYF

J: TRBJ2-7
V: TRBV7-9
size: -
D: -
DNA: TGTGCCAGCAGCTTAGTAGGGGCAGGGGCGCACGAGCAGTACTTC
CDR3: CASSLVGAGAHEQYF

J: TRBJ1-2
V: TRBV4-1
size: -
D: TRBD1
DNA: TGCGCCAGCAGCCCCCGGGACAGAACTGACTATGGCTACACCTTC
CDR3: CASSPRDRTDYGYTF

J: TRBJ2-2
V: TRBV30
size: -
D: TRBD1
DNA: TGTGCCTGGAGCCCCATCGACAGGGACACCGGGGAGCTGTTTTTT
CDR3: CAWSPIDRDTGELFF

J: TRBJ2-2
V: TRBV7-3
size: -
D: -
DNA: TGTGCCAGCAGCTTACCAGGGGTCAACACCGGGGAGCTGTTTTTT
CDR3: CASSLPGVNTGELFF

J: TRBJ2-1
V: TRBV19
size: few
D: -
DNA: TGTGCCAGTAGTTCTAGTCGCAATGAGCAGTTCTTC
CDR3: CASSSSRNEQFF

J: TRBJ1-5
V: TRBV28
size: -
D: -
DNA: TGTGCCAGCGGAAGTCAACAGGGCGATCAGCCCCAGCATTTT
CDR3: CASGSQQGDQPQHF

J: TRBJ2-3
V: TRBV11-3
size: -
D: -
DNA: TGTGCCAGCAGCCCGGCACATGGGGGGGCTATGGATACGCAGTATTTT
CDR3: CASSPAHGGAMDTQYF